The text below deals with one T cell receptor (beta chain). A Seattle source enrolled patients during active infection and followed them longitudinally. The entry originates in a study of blood T cell repertoires in COVID-19. Source study methods: Estimation of nucleated cell counts was performed using reference gene primer amplification. This table comes from immunoSEQ multiplex PCR, and its TCRdb copy is limited to in-frame clones, with some not included. V and J calls and clone size are copied from that table; D and trimming were computed from the DNA. This table holds 100,000 to 120,000 clones, 85% found once. This CDR3 comprises 13 residues. V lost 7 bases and J 5 bases, leaving 14 bases between the germline ends.

The sequencing sample was made of peripheral blood. The sequence was obtained from a woman aged 55-69 years with COVID-19, enrolled during active disease. J is TRBJ1-1 and V is TRBV12-3 or TRBV12-4; D unclear. In DNA form, the CDR3 reads TGTGCCAGCACCCTCCTAGGGAGGACTGAAGCTTTCTTT. Amino acids: CASTLLGRTEAFF.